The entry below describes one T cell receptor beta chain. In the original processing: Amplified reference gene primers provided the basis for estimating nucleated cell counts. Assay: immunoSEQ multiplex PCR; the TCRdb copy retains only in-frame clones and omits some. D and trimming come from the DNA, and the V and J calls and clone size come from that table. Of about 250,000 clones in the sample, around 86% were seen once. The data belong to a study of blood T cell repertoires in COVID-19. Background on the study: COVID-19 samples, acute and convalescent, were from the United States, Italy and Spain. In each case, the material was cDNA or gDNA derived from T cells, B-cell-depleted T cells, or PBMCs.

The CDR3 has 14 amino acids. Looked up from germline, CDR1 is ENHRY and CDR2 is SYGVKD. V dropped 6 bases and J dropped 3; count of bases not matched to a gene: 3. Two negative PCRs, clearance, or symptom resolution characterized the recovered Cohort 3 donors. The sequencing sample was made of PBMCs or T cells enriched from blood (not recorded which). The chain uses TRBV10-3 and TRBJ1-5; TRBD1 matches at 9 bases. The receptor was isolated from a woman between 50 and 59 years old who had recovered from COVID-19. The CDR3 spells CAIRGTGINQPQHF. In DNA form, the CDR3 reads TGTGCCATCAGGGGGACAGGGATCAATCAGCCCCAGCATTTT.